This record covers a single TCR beta chain. This clone's antigen is unknown. There are no base qualities to consult, and no much larger clone falls within one base. Donors formed part of the validation cohort, which comprised 120 subjects and was distinct from the first cohort of 690 or so subjects. This entry is derived from a study of cytomegalovirus exposure and HLA in healthy donors listed by TCRdb under 2017. In the study overall: The roughly 670 repertoires of the first cohort and the roughly 110 validation repertoires were produced on the same platform, according to a later analysis. The aim of the study was to test whether cataloging public T cell receptors could identify signatures of past pathogen exposure. In addition to the first cohort of about 650 subjects, a separate validation cohort of approximately 130 different subjects was used. To predict cytomegalovirus infection status, the study brought together high-throughput TCR immunosequencing, statistical association of individual TCRs with disease status, and machine learning.

Germline trimming amounts to 5 bases on V and 4 bases on J, with 6 as the count of junction bases outside the gene matches. The CDR3 contains 14 residues, cysteine and phenylalanine counted. Just the 42-base CDR3 DNA is kept, in frame starting at base 1. For CDR1 and CDR2, the germline V gene (reference sequence) lists LNHDA and SQIVND. Library preparation used the immunoSEQ multiplex PCR assay. The original pipeline was this. A statistical classification framework was developed to diagnose cytomegalovirus status using the catalog of TCR beta chain sequences. TCRdb took this table from immuneACCESS and kept in-frame rearrangements with V and J called. Such tables lack part of the clones; where checked against another copy, unresolved V genes explain under half of the gap, and the rest is unexplained. V, J and clone size are taken as reported in that table, and D and trimming were inferred from the DNA itself. This sample holds approximately 98,000 clones; approximately 94% were observed only once. The ten biggest clones cover 0.67% of the sample.

The paper as a whole reports these results and caveats: In both the original and validation cohorts, the classifier was reported to diagnose cytomegalovirus status with high specificity and sensitivity. Three of the identified cytomegalovirus-associated TCR beta chains were confirmed in vitro to be specific for cytomegalovirus antigens. Across donors, most TCR sequences were observed very rarely, whereas some public TCRs were present in many individuals. It was suggested by the authors that the approach could potentially be generalized to other disease states and immunological phenotypes. Subsequent analysis determined that TCRs grouped into clusters in the first cohort also showed a tendency toward co-occurrence across the approximately 120 validation repertoires, and 85% to 95% of cluster scores exceeded 0. The study listed 164 TCR beta chains as associated with cytomegalovirus. A later analysis had no HLA typing for the validation cohort, so co-occurrence there was scored across all 110 or so repertoires.

This chain joins TRBV19 to TRBJ1-2, with TRBD1 identical over 8 junction bases. What was sequenced was PBMCs. The TCR was taken from a woman between 18 and 30 years old in good health and CMV-seronegative. CDR3 reads: CASSPRQGSYGYTF. The DNA sequence is given as TGTGCCAGTAGTCCAAGACAGGGGAGCTATGGCTACACCTTC.